This passage covers 22 T cell receptor beta chains from one sample sequenced in a study of tissue T cells after allogeneic stem cell transplantation. The assay was immunoSEQ multiplex PCR, and TCRdb's table has in-frame clones only and misses some. The sample has approximately 20,000 clones; 60% to 80% are singletons. Sequenced sample: blood. These receptors originate from a female BALB/c mouse in good health. For the strain, the MHC haplotype given is H2-d.

Regarding this clone: Mouse gene names apply. The CDR3 end is not reached by the read, which stops 1 residue before it; the germline J gene fills it in. The chain carries TRBV29 and TRBJ1-3, with no clear D. The CDR3 covers 15 residues. Per the germline V gene, CDR1 is MSHET and CDR2 is SYDVDS. The ends were cut back, 3 bases at V and 0 bases at J, with 9 bases in the middle. CDR3 protein: CASSFQVPSGNTLYF. The CDR3 bases that were read are TGTGCTAGCAGTTTCCAGGTCCCTTCTGGAAATACGCTCTAT.

Concerning this clone itself: Gene names follow the mouse nomenclature. The CDR3 end is not reached by the read, which stops 1 residue before it; the germline J gene fills it in. This chain joins TRBV5 and TRBJ2-1; D ambiguous. Deletions cut 0 bases from V and 3 bases from J, with 3 bases between. This CDR3 has 13 amino acids. Looked up from germline, CDR1 is LGHNA and CDR2 is YNLKQL (reference sequence). The CDR3 region is CASSQDIYAEQFF. The sequenced part of the CDR3 DNA is TGTGCCAGCAGCCAAGACATCTATGCTGAGCAGTTC.

Of note for this clone: Mouse gene names and germline throughout. From the germline J gene comes the end of the CDR3, since the read stops 1 residue before it. The chain combines TRBV2 with TRBJ1-4, with 10 bases identical to TRBD1. This CDR3 has 15 amino acids. CDR1 and CDR2 from the germline V gene are LGHNA and YSYQKL. V gave up 3 bases and J gave up 7 bases; unmatched junction bases: 5. Incomplete CDR3 DNA: TGTGCCAGCAGCCACAGGACAGGGGGGGCCGAAAGATTATTT. This codes for CASSHRTGGAERLF. The whole CDR3 reads CASSHRTGGAERLFF.

As regards this clone: Mouse gene names apply. Read coverage stops 1 residue before the CDR3 terminus; the germline J gene supplies the remainder. V and J are TRBV20 and TRBJ1-2; tentative D call: TRBD1 (6 bases). CDR3 size: 13 residues. In germline, CDR1 is GFQATS, CDR2 STVNSAI. V was shortened by 1 base and J by 4 bases, with 10 bases between the two germline ends. The CDR3 spells CGARAGAGSDYTF. Partial CDR3 DNA: TGTGGTGCTAGGGCAGGGGCTGGCTCCGACTACACC.

Comment on this clone: Each gene name is a mouse one. The CDR3 end lies 1 residue beyond the end of the read and is filled in from the germline J gene. V usage is TRBV5 and J usage is TRBJ2-2, with TRBD2 matching over 13 bases. The CDR3 length is 16 residues. V gave up 4 bases and J gave up 5 bases; unmatched junction bases: 4. The germline gives CDR1 LGHNA, CDR2 YNLKQL (reference sequence). The CDR3 is CASSLGLGGRTGQLYF. The CDR3 DNA, read in part, is TGTGCCAGCAGCCTCGGACTGGGGGGGCGAACCGGGCAGCTCTAC.

This clone turned up a few times. Gene and germline names: mouse. The read falls 1 residue short of the CDR3 end, and the missing part is taken from the germline J gene. V usage is TRBV13-1 and J usage is TRBJ2-7; no reliable D call. The CDR3 covers 14 residues. CDR1 is NSHNY, CDR2 SYGAGN, per germline. V was pared by 1 base and J by 0 bases, with 8 bases between. The CDR3 loop is CASSDPESSYEQYF. Incomplete CDR3 DNA: TGTGCCAGCAGTGATCCGGAAAGCTCCTATGAACAGTAC.

Concerning this clone itself: Genes and germline come from the mouse. The read falls 1 residue short of the CDR3 end, and the missing part is taken from the germline J gene. The gene calls are TRBV4 and TRBJ1-1, with D possibly matching TRBD1 (5 bases). V was cut by 3 bases and J by 6 bases, with 8 bases left in between. The length of the CDR3 is 12 residues. CDR1 LGHDT and CDR2 YNNKQL come from the germline V gene (reference sequence). This CDR3 is CASSYRGAEVFF. The DNA read from the CDR3 is TGTGCCAGCAGCTACCGGGGGGCAGAAGTCTTC.

This clone was counted only a few times. Genes here carry mouse names. The read ends 1 residue shy of where the CDR3 ends; the end is completed using the germline J gene. V usage is TRBV24 and J usage is TRBJ2-7, with D possibly TRBD2 on 6 matching bases. From germline, CDR1 is KGHTA and CDR2 FRNEEI. CDR3 length equals 15 residues. With 5 bases removed from V and 0 bases from J, the gap between germline ends came to 14 bases. Incomplete CDR3 DNA: TGTGCCAGCAGTTCCGGGACTCCGAGCTCCTATGAACAGTAC. Residues: CASSSGTPSSYEQY. The full CDR3 protein reads CASSSGTPSSYEQYF.

Concerning this clone itself: Each gene name is a mouse one. Coverage ceases 1 residue before the CDR3 finishes, and the germline J gene fills in the end. This chain connects TRBV19 to TRBJ2-7; TRBD1 aligns across 9 bases. CDR1 is FNHDT and CDR2 is SITEND in the germline V gene (reference sequence). V lost 4 bases to trimming and J lost 3 bases; unmatched junction nucleotides: 2. The CDR3 runs 13 residues. The CDR3 region is CASSPGQGYEQYF. The part of the CDR3 DNA that was read is TGTGCCAGCAGTCCGGGACAGGGCTATGAACAGTAC.

On this clone itself: Gene and germline names: mouse. The CDR3 extends 1 residue past the end of the read, so its final part is completed from the germline J gene. The chain recombines TRBV5 with TRBJ2-1, with TRBD2 identical over 8 bases. Germline assignment: CDR1 LGHNA and CDR2 YNLKQL (reference sequence). J lost 5 bases, V lost 1 base, and 1 base had no gene match. CDR3 length: 14 amino acids. The CDR3 loop is CASSQAGGNAEQFF. The part of the CDR3 DNA that was read is TGTGCCAGCAGCCAAGCTGGGGGGAATGCTGAGCAGTTC.

As to this clone: Any gene name here is a mouse gene name. The read terminates 1 residue ahead of where the CDR3 ends, so the germline J gene completes it. This chain uses TRBV5 with TRBJ2-5; TRBD1 might be the D (5 bases). Between the trimmed V and J ends, which lost 0 bases and 5 bases, there was a span of 9 bases. Germline CDR1 LGHNA, CDR2 YNLKQL (reference sequence). The CDR3 runs 14 residues. The covered CDR3 bases are TGTGCCAGCAGCCAAGAAAACAGGATAGACACCCAGTAC. Amino acid sequence: CASSQENRIDTQY. In full, the CDR3 reads CASSQENRIDTQYF.

This clone turned up a few times. Gene names and germline match the mouse. The read finishes 1 residue shy of the CDR3 end, and the germline J gene is used to complete it. V gene TRBV13-3 combines with J gene TRBJ2-7; a possible D gene is TRBD1 (6 bases). The V gene lost 6 bases and the J gene lost 0 bases, with 10 bases spanning the gap. There are 13 residues in the CDR3. CDR1 is NNHDY and CDR2 is SYVADS in the germline V gene. CDR3 in amino acids: CASNRDNSYEQYF. The sequenced part of the CDR3 DNA is TGTGCCAGCAACCGGGACAACTCCTATGAACAGTAC.

A few counts support this clone. The genes are named according to mouse. The CDR3 loop reads CASSIGQSSYEQYF. CDR3 DNA (partial): TGTGCCAGCAGTATTGGTCAAAGCTCCTATGAACAGTAC. The rearrangement joins TRBV19 to TRBJ2-7; D ambiguous. The read comes to an end 1 residue before the CDR3 does, leaving the germline J gene to fill in the end. Germline V gene data show CDR1 as FNHDT and CDR2 as SITEND (reference sequence). Deletions cut 2 bases from V and 0 bases from J, with 9 bases between. The CDR3 length is 14 residues.

With respect to this clone: Germline and genes: mouse. The read terminates 1 residue ahead of where the CDR3 ends, so the germline J gene completes it. The genes are TRBV3 and TRBJ2-2; TRBD1 agrees at 8 bases. The CDR3 length is 15 residues. Germline CDR1 SNHLY, CDR2 FYNGKV (reference sequence). V shed 5 bases and J 1 base; nucleotides not matched to a gene: 3. The chain's CDR3 is CASSPDRENTGQLYF. Partial CDR3 DNA: TGTGCCAGCAGCCCGGACAGGGAAAACACCGGGCAGCTCTAC.

With regard to this clone: Mouse gene names and germline throughout. The CDR3 end is not reached by the read, which stops 1 residue before it; the germline J gene fills it in. The rearrangement links TRBV13-2 to TRBJ2-1; 9 nucleotides line up with TRBD2. V gave up 4 bases and J gave up 0 bases; unmatched junction bases: 8. In germline, CDR1 is NNHNN, CDR2 SYGAGS (reference sequence). The CDR3 sequence is 17 residues long. CDR3 amino acids: CASGLGGRVDNYAEQFF. The part of the CDR3 DNA that was read is TGTGCCAGCGGTTTGGGGGGGCGCGTGGATAACTATGCTGAGCAGTTC.

A word on this clone: Here the gene names and germline are mouse. The sequence runs out 1 residue before the end of the CDR3; the remainder is reconstructed from the germline J gene. The V gene is TRBV4, the J gene TRBJ1-3, with 8 positions matching TRBD1. CDR3 length: 14 residues. Germline loops: CDR1 LGHDT, CDR2 YNNKQL (reference sequence). Unmatched junction bases numbered 4, after V lost 5 bases and J lost 4 bases. The sequenced part of the CDR3 DNA is TGTGCCAGCAGCCCCAGGGGGCCCGGAAATACGCTCTAT. It is translated as CASSPRGPGNTLY. From start to end, the CDR3 is CASSPRGPGNTLYF.

About this clone: Gene names denote mouse genes. With the read ending 1 residue before the CDR3 end, the germline J gene is used to fill in that end. The chain links TRBV31 to TRBJ2-7; D unclear. V lost 0 bases, J lost 3 bases, and 12 bases lay in between. Germline assignment: CDR1 GKSSPN and CDR2 SITVG. The CDR3 consists of 14 residues. CDR3 bases read: TGTGCCTGGAGTCTAGAATACAGAAACTATGAACAGTAC. This encodes CAWSLEYRNYEQY. The complete CDR3 reads CAWSLEYRNYEQYF.

In this sample, this clone turned up a few times. Gene names are mouse gene names. The CDR3 end is not reached by the read, which stops 1 residue before it; the germline J gene fills it in. V usage is TRBV13-3 and J usage is TRBJ2-2; perhaps TRBD1 as D (6 bases). The CDR3 sequence is 13 residues long. Trimming cost V 9 bases and J 0 bases, with 9 bases left between them. CDR1 is NNHDY and CDR2 is SYVADS in the germline V gene. The CDR3: CATGHANTGQLYF. The part of the CDR3 DNA that was read is TGTGCCACGGGACACGCAAACACCGGGCAGCTCTAC. Looking up the rest from reference TRBV13-3 and TRBJ2-2 gives the full variable domain: EAAVTQSPRSKVAVTGGKVTLSCHQTNNHDYMYWYRQDTGHGLRLIHYSYVADSTEKGDIPDGYKASRPSQENFSLILELASLSQTAVYFCATGHANTGQLYFGEGSKLTVL.

Concerning this clone: Genes here carry mouse names. The DNA ends 1 residue before the CDR3 does, and the rest of the CDR3 is filled in from the germline J gene. The chain joins TRBV31 to TRBJ2-5; 12 bases agree with TRBD2. The junction had 5 bases not matched to a gene; V was cut back by 3 bases and J by 1 base. The CDR3 is 16 amino acids. From germline, CDR1 is GKSSPN and CDR2 SITVG. CDR3 bases read: TGTGCCTGGAGGAAGAGGACTGGGGGGGACCAAGACACCCAGTAC. It yields the protein CAWRKRTGGDQDTQY. The complete CDR3 protein is CAWRKRTGGDQDTQYF.

A remark on this clone: The gene names here belong to mouse. From the germline J gene comes the end of the CDR3, since the read stops 1 residue before it. The chain uses TRBV13-2 and TRBJ1-5; D is undetermined. This CDR3 is 13 amino acids long. Germline V gives CDR1 NNHNN, CDR2 SYGAGS (reference sequence). V lost 1 base, J lost 4 bases, and 6 bases lay in between. The CDR3 spells CASGDPRNQAPLF. The sequenced part of the CDR3 DNA is TGTGCCAGCGGTGATCCCAGGAACCAGGCTCCGCTT.

As to this clone: Any gene name here is a mouse gene name. The read falls 1 residue short of the CDR3 end, and the missing part is taken from the germline J gene. The chain couples TRBV2 to TRBJ2-5; the D is unclear. Germline V CDR1 and CDR2: LGHNA, YSYQKL. V lost 0 bases, J lost 7 bases, and 5 bases lay in between. The CDR3 has 12 amino acids. The CDR3 loop reads CASSQDSHTQYF. CDR3 DNA, as far as it was read: TGTGCCAGCAGCCAAGACAGTCACACCCAGTAC.

For this clone: Each gene name is a mouse one. From the germline J gene comes the end of the CDR3, since the read stops 1 residue before it. The chain combines TRBV4 with TRBJ2-2, with 8 bases matching TRBD1. CDR3 size: 15 residues. Germline-derived CDR1 and CDR2 are LGHDT and YNNKQL (reference sequence). Unmatched junction bases numbered 4, after V lost 4 bases and J lost 3 bases. This CDR3 is CASSSRQGYTGQLYF. CDR3 bases read: TGTGCCAGCAGCTCTAGACAGGGGTACACCGGGCAGCTCTAC.